These T cell receptor beta chains were read from a single sample in a study of blood T cell repertoires in COVID-19. The assay was immunoSEQ multiplex PCR, and TCRdb's table has in-frame clones only and misses some. The table has tens of thousands of clones, roughly 76% seen once. The sequenced sample was peripheral blood. These receptors came from a woman of 80 years or more with active or convalescent COVID-19. The CDR3 runs from the conserved cysteine through the conserved F or W. Each record gives: V gene, clone size, J gene, D gene, CDR3 protein, CDR3 DNA. The D gene is left open where the match is weak. Expanded clones get a size class; other rows say once, few or many, or leave the size out.

TRBV5-5,.,TRBJ2-7,TRBD1,CASSRDSYEQYF,TGTGCCAGCAGCCGGGACAGCTACGAGCAGTACTTC
TRBV27,.,TRBJ1-1,.,CASSLSGGANTEAFF,TGTGCCAGCAGTTTATCAGGCGGGGCGAACACTGAAGCTTTCTTT
TRBV6-1,.,TRBJ2-4,.,CASSEASDGTLGKNIQYF,TGTGCCAGCAGTGAAGCCAGCGACGGAACCTTGGGCAAAAACATTCAGTACTTC
TRBV7-2,.,TRBJ1-6,.,CASSLRGSPLHF,TGTGCCAGCAGCTTAAGAGGCTCACCCCTCCACTTT
TRBV6-6,.,TRBJ1-5,TRBD1,CASSGGTGGIQPQHF,TGTGCCAGCAGTGGAGGGACAGGGGGCATTCAGCCCCAGCATTTT
TRBV4-3,once,TRBJ1-1,.,CASSQDRGGNTEAFF,TGCGCCAGCAGCCAAGATAGGGGGGGTAACACTGAAGCTTTCTTT
TRBV7-3,.,TRBJ2-1,.,CASSGDLETYNEQFF,TGTGCCAGCAGCGGGGACTTGGAGACCTACAATGAGCAGTTCTTC
TRBV5-1,.,TRBJ2-3,.,CASSLTSRKAPPDTQYF,TGCGCCAGCAGCTTAACTAGCCGAAAGGCCCCTCCGGATACGCAGTATTTT
TRBV7-2,.,TRBJ2-3,TRBD1,CASSLGPGQGGGSDTQYF,TGTGCCAGCAGCTTAGGTCCGGGACAGGGTGGGGGTTCAGATACGCAGTATTTT
TRBV6-5,many,TRBJ1-5,.,CASSSGKSNQPQHF,TGTGCCAGCAGTTCCGGGAAAAGCAATCAGCCCCAGCATTTT
TRBV10-3,once,TRBJ2-3,.,CAISESAGDTDTQYF,TGTGCCATCAGCGAGTCGGCCGGGGACACAGATACGCAGTATTTT
TRBV11-3,many,TRBJ1-1,.,CASSLDQRSRAFF,TGTGCCAGCAGCTTAGATCAGAGGAGCAGAGCTTTCTTT
TRBV29-1,.,TRBJ1-1,TRBD1,CSARTGGSTEAFF,TGCAGCGCCAGGACAGGGGGAAGCACTGAAGCTTTCTTT
TRBV5-1,.,TRBJ1-1,TRBD1,CASSSRGMNTEAFF,TGCGCCAGCAGCTCCAGGGGGATGAACACTGAAGCTTTCTTT
TRBV7-8,once,TRBJ2-5,TRBD2,CASSWIGEGTQYF,TGTGCCAGCAGCTGGATCGGGGAGGGGACCCAGTACTTC
TRBV2,once,TRBJ2-2,.,CASSRLQLGDGELFF,TGTGCCAGCAGCCGACTACAACTTGGCGACGGGGAGCTGTTTTTT
TRBV5-1,.,TRBJ2-2,.,CASSLVPGGTNTGELFF,TGCGCCAGCAGCTTGGTGCCCGGCGGTACGAACACCGGGGAGCTGTTTTTT
TRBV5-1,once,TRBJ2-1,.,CASSLDSPYEQFF,TGCGCCAGCAGCTTGGATAGCCCCTATGAGCAGTTCTTC
TRBV5-5,.,TRBJ1-5,.,CASSLDVALNQPQHF,TGTGCCAGCAGCTTGGACGTAGCTCTCAATCAGCCCCAGCATTTT
TRBV5-1,.,TRBJ2-2,TRBD1,CASRLGTANTGELFF,TGCGCCAGCAGACTCGGGACAGCGAACACCGGGGAGCTGTTTTTT